Listed here is a single TCR beta chain. This specimen comes from a study of blood T cell repertoires in COVID-19. For the study at large: Acute and convalescent COVID-19 specimens originated in the United States, Italy and Spain. PBMCs, B-cell-depleted T cells, or T cells provided the cDNA or gDNA that made up the material.

Looked up from germline, CDR1 is MNHNY and CDR2 is SVGAGI (reference sequence). This CDR3 has 16 amino acids. The V gene lost 5 bases and the J gene lost 4 bases, with 20 bases spanning the gap. Measured with immunoSEQ multiplex PCR; TCRdb has only the in-frame clones, and not every one. The sample lists about 230,000 clones, around nine tenths occurring once. J is TRBJ1-2 and V is TRBV6-6; D ambiguous. This TCR derives from a woman aged 60-75 years with acute or convalescent COVID-19. Input material: peripheral blood. The CDR3 protein is CASSPEGSFTVYGYTF. In DNA, the CDR3 is TGTGCCAGCAGTCCGGAGGGCAGTTTTACCGTCTATGGCTACACCTTC.